This T cell receptor (beta chain) was identified during a study of CD8+CD57+ T cells in acquired aplastic anemia. Study in general: Each DNA sample taken from sorted CD4+ and CD8+ cells came to around 2.9 ug on average.

Genomic DNA was employed as the template in profiling TCR beta VDJ and CDR3. In TCRdb, the reads were re-called with MiXCR into one record per CDR3 protein. This table has around 430,000 distinct CDR3 sequences, around a third appearing once. This CDR3 is built from 16 residues. The germline V gene has CDR1 SGHTA and CDR2 FQGTGA. J was trimmed by 6 bases and V by 8 bases; bases with no gene match: 15. It was patients with CD8+CD57+ cell expansion by flow cytometry who were chosen for sequencing. In all patients, the disease was severe acquired aplastic anemia. Blood came from patients not yet given any therapy.

The J gene is TRBJ1-5, the V gene TRBV7-3; 8 bases match TRBD1. The sequence was obtained from a human donor with aplastic anemia. The specimen was sorted CD4+, CD8+, or CD8+CD57+ T cells (not recorded which) from PBMCs. CDR3 region: CASSPIDRGEGQPQHF. Here the CDR3 DNA reads TGTGCCAGCTCACCGATCGACAGGGGAGAGGGTCAGCCCCAGCATTTT.